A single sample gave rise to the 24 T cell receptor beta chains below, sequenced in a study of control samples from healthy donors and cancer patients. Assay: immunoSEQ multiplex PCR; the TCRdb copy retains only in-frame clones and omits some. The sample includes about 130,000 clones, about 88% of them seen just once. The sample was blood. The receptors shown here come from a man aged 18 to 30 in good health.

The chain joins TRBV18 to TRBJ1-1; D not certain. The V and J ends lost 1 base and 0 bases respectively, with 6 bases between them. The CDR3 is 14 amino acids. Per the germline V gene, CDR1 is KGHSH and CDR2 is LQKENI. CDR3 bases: TGTGCCAGCTCACCACAGGCGATGAACACTGAAGCTTTCTTT. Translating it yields CASSPQAMNTEAFF. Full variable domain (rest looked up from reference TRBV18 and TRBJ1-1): NAGVMQNPRHLVRRRGQEARLRCSPMKGHSHVYWYRQLPEEGLKFMVYLQKENIIDESGMPKERFSAEFPKEGPSILRIQQVVRGDSAAYFCASSPQAMNTEAFFGQGTRLTVV.

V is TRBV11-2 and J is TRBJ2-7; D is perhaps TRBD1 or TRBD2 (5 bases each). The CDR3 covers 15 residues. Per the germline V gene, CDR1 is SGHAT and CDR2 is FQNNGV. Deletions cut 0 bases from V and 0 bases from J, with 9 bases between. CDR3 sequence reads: CASSLEPGSSYEQYF. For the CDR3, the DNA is TGTGCCAGCAGCTTAGAGCCAGGGAGCTCCTACGAGCAGTACTTC. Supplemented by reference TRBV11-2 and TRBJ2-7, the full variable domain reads EAGVAQSPRYKIIEKRQSVAFWCNPISGHATLYWYQQILGQGPKLLIQFQNNGVVDDSQLPKDRFSAERLKGVDSTLKIQPAKLEDSAVYLCASSLEPGSSYEQYFGPGTRLTVT.

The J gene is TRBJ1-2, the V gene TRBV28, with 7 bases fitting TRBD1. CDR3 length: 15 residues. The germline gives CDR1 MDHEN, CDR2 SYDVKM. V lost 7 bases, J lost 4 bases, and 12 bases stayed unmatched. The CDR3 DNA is TGTGCCAGCATCATGGGGGAGGGGGCCGGCTATGGCTACACCTTC. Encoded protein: CASIMGEGAGYGYTF.

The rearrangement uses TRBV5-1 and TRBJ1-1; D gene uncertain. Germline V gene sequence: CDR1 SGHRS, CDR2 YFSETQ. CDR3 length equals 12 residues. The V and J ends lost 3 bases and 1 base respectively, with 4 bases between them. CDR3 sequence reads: CASSWGNTEAFF. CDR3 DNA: TGCGCCAGCAGCTGGGGGAACACTGAAGCTTTCTTT.

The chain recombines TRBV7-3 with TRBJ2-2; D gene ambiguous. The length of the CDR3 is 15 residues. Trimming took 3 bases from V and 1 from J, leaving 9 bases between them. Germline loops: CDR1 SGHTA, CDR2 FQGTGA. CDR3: CASSFLGGNTGELFF. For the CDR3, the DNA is TGTGCCAGCAGCTTCTTGGGCGGGAACACCGGGGAGCTGTTTTTT.

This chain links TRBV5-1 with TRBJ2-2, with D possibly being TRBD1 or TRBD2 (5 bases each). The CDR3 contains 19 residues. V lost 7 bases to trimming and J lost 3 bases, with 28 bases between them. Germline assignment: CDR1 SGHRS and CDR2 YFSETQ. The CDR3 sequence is CASQREFGSRLGDTGELFF. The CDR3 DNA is TGCGCCAGCCAGCGCGAGTTCGGATCGCGGTTGGGGGACACCGGGGAGCTGTTTTTT. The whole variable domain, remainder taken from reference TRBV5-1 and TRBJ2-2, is KAGVTQTPRYLIKTRGQQVTLSCSPISGHRSVSWYQQTPGQGLQFLFEYFSETQRNKGNFPGRFSGRQFSNSRSEMNVSTLELGDSALYLCASQREFGSRLGDTGELFFGEGSRLTVL.

Here the CDR3 DNA reads TGTGCCAGTAGCCACCAGGGACCGGGCGAGCAGTACTTC. Its protein is CASSHQGPGEQYF. V is TRBV19 and J is TRBJ2-7; tentatively, D is TRBD1 or TRBD2 (5 bases each). Trimming stripped 6 bases from V and 6 bases from J, with 15 bases between. Germline V lookup: CDR1 LNHDA, CDR2 SQIVND (reference sequence). CDR3 length: 13 residues.

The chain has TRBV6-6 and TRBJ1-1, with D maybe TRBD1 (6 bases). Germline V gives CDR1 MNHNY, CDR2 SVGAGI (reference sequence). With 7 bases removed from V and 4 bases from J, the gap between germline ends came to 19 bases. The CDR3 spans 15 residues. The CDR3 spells CASTSPGGAGTEAFF. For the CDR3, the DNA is TGTGCCAGCACCTCACCGGGGGGCGCAGGCACTGAAGCTTTCTTT.

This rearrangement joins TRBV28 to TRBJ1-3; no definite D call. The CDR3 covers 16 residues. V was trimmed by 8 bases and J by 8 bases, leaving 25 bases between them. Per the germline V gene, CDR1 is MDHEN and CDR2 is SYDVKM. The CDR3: CASDSGEGLTLDTIYF. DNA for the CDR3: TGTGCCAGCGACTCTGGGGAAGGGCTTACTCTGGACACCATATATTTT.

CDR3 loop: CASSPGTRTYEQYF. Written as DNA, the CDR3 is TGTGCCAGCAGTCCAGGGACTCGGACCTACGAGCAGTACTTC. The chain couples TRBV25-1 to TRBJ2-7; maybe TRBD2 (6 bases). The CDR3 is 14 amino acids. Germline V gene lookup returns CDR1 MGHDK and CDR2 SYGVNS. V lost 5 bases and J 2 bases, leaving 13 bases between the germline ends.

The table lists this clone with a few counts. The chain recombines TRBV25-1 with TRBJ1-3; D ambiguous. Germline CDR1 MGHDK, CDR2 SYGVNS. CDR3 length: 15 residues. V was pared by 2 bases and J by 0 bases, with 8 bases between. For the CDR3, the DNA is TGTGCCAGCAGTGAACGACGCATCTCTGGAAACACCATATATTTT. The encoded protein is CASSERRISGNTIYF.

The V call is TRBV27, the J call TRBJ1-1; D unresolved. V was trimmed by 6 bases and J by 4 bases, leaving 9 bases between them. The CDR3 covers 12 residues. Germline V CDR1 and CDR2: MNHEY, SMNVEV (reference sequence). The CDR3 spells CASRGIGTEAFF. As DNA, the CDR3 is TGTGCCAGCAGGGGTATTGGCACTGAAGCTTTCTTT.

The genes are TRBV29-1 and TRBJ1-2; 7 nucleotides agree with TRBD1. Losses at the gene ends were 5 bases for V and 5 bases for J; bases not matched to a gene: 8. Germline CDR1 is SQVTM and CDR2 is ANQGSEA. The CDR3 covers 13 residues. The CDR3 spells CSVSPGQPYGYTF. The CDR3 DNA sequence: TGCAGCGTTTCCCCGGGACAGCCTTATGGCTACACCTTC.

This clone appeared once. The CDR3, as DNA: TGTGCCAGCAGCGTAGTTACAGACCCGGAGGGCTACACCTTC. It translates to CASSVVTDPEGYTF. The chain joins TRBV9 to TRBJ1-2, with D unclear. Germline-derived CDR1 and CDR2 are SGDLS and YYNGEE. The CDR3 length is 14 residues. Trimming cost V 0 bases and J 8 bases, with 14 bases left between them.

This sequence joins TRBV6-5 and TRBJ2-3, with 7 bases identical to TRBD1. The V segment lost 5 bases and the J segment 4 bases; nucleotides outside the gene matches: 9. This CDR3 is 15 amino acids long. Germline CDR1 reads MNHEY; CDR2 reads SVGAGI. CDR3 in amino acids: CASSTRQGRSDTQYF. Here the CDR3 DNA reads TGTGCCAGCAGTACCAGACAGGGAAGGTCAGATACGCAGTATTTT.

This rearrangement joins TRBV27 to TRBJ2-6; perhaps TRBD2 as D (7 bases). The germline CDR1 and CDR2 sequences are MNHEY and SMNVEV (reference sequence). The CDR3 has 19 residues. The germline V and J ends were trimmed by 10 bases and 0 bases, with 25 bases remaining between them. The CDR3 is CATRLSRGGASSGANVLTF. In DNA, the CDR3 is TGTGCCACCAGACTTTCTAGGGGGGGGGCTAGCTCTGGGGCCAACGTCCTGACTTTC. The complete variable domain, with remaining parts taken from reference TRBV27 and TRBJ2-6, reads EAQVTQNPRYLITVTGKKLTVTCSQNMNHEYMSWYRQDPGLGLRQIYYSMNVEVTDKGDVPEGYKVSRKEKRNFPLILESPSPNQTSLYFCATRLSRGGASSGANVLTFGAGSRLTVL.

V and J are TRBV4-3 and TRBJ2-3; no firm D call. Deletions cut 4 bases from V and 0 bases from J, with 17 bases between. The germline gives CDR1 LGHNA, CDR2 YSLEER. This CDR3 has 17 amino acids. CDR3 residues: CASSLLPGRTSTDTQYF. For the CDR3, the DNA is TGCGCCAGCAGCCTACTACCGGGCAGAACTAGCACAGATACGCAGTATTTT.

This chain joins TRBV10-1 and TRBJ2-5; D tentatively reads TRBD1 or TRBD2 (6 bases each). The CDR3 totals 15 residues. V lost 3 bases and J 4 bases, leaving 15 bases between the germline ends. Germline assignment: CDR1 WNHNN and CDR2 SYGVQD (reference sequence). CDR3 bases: TGCGCCAGCAGTGAAGGGGACACCGGGGGAGAGACCCAGTACTTC. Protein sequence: CASSEGDTGGETQYF.

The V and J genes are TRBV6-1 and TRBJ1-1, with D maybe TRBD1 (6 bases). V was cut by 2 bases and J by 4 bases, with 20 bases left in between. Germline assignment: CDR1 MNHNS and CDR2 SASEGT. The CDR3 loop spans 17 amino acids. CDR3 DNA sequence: TGTGCCAGCAGTGAAAGAGGTATCGGGGGGGCTGTCACTGAAGCTTTCTTT. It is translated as CASSERGIGGAVTEAFF.

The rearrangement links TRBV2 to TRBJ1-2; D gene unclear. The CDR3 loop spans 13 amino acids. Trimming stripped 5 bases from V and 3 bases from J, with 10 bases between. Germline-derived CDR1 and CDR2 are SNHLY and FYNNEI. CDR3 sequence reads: CASSLDGHYGYTF. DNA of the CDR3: TGTGCCAGCAGTTTGGACGGGCACTATGGCTACACCTTC. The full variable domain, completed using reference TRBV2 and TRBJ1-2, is EPEVTQTPSHQVTQMGQEVILRCVPISNHLYFYWYRQILGQKVEFLVSFYNNEISEKSEIFDDQFSVERPDGSNFTLKIRSTKLEDSAMYFCASSLDGHYGYTFGSGTRLTVV.

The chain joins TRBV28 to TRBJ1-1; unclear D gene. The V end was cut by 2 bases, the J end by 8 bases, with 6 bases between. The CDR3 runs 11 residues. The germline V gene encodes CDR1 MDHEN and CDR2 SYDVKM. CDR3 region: CASSLKGEAFF. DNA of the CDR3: TGTGCCAGCAGTTTAAAAGGGGAAGCTTTCTTT.

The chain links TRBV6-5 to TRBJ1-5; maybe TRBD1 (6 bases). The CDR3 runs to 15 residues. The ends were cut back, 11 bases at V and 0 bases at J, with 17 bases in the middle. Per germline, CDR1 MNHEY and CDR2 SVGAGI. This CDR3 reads CACAPGVNSNQPQHF. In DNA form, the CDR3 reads TGTGCCTGCGCACCAGGGGTGAATAGCAATCAGCCCCAGCATTTT.

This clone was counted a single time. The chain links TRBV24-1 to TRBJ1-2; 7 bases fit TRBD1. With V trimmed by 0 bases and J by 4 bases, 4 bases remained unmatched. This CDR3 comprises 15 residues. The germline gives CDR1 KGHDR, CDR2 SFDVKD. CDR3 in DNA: TGTGCCACCAGTGATTTGAGTGCAGGGGGCTATGGCTACACCTTC. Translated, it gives CATSDLSAGGYGYTF.

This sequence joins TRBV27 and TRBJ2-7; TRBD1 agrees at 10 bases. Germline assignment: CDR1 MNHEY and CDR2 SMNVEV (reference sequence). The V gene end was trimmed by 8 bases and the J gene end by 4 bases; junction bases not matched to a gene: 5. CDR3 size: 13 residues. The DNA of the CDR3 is TGTGCCAGCTGCCGGGACAGGGGTTACGAGCAGTACTTC. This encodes CASCRDRGYEQYF.